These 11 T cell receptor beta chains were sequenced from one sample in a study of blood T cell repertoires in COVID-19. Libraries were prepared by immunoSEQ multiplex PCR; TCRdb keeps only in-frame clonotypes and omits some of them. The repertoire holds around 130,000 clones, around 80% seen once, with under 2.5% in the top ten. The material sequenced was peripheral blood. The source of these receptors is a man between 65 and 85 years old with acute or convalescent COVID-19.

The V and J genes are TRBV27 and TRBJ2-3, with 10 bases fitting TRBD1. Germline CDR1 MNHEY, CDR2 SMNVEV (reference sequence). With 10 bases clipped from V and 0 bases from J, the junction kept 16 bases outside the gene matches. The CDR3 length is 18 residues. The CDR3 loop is CATWPGQGTKFSTDTQYF. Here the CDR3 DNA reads TGTGCCACCTGGCCGGGACAGGGGACTAAATTTAGCACAGATACGCAGTATTTT.

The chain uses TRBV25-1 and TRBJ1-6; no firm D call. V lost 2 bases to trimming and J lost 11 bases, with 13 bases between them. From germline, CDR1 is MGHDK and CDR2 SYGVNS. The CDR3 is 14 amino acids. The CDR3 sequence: CASSETGSRTPLHF. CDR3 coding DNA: TGTGCCAGCAGTGAAACTGGTAGTCGTACACCCCTCCACTTT. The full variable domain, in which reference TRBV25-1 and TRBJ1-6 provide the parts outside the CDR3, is EADIYQTPRYLVIGTGKKITLECSQTMGHDKMYWYQQDPGMELHLIHYSYGVNSTEKGDLSSESTVSRIRTEHFPLTLESARPSHTSQYLCASSETGSRTPLHFGNGTRLTVT.

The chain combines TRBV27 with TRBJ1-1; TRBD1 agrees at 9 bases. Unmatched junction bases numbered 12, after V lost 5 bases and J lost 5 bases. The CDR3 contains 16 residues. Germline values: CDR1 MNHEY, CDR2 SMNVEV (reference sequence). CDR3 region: CASSRNEGQGVTEAFF. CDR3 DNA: TGTGCCAGCAGTCGAAACGAGGGACAGGGAGTTACTGAAGCTTTCTTT.

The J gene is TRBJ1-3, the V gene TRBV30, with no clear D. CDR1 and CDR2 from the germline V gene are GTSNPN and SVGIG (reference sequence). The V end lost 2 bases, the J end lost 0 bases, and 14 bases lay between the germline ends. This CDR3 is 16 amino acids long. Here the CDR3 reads CAWSSFWEGSGNTIYF. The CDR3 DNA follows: TGTGCCTGGAGTTCGTTTTGGGAGGGCTCTGGAAACACCATATATTTT.

CDR3 sequence: CASSAEGREQPQHF. Written as DNA, the CDR3 is TGTGCCAGCAGTGCAGAGGGCCGTGAGCAGCCCCAGCATTTT. V and J are TRBV2 and TRBJ1-5; D unclear. Looked up from germline, CDR1 is SNHLY and CDR2 is FYNNEI. CDR3 size: 14 residues. V lost 4 bases and J lost 7, with 14 bases in between.

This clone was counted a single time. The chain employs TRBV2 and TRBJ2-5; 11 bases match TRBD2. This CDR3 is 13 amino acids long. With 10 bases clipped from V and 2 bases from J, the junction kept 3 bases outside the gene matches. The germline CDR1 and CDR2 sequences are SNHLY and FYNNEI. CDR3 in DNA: TGTGCCACCAGGACTAGCGGGCAAGAGACCCAGTACTTC. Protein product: CATRTSGQETQYF.

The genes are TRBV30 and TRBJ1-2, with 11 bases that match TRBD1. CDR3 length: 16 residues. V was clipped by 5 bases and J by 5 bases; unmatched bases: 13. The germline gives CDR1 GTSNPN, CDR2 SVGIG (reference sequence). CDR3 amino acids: CAWGRVLGQGVYGYTF. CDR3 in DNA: TGTGCCTGGGGAAGGGTTTTGGGACAGGGGGTATATGGCTACACCTTC.

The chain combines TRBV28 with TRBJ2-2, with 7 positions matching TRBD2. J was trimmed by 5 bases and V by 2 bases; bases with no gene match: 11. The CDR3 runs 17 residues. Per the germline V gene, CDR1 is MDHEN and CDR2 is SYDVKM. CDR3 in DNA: TGTGCCAGCAGTTTACTAGCGGAGGCCCCCTCGACCGGGGAGCTGTTTTTT. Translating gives CASSLLAEAPSTGELFF.

CDR3 sequence (DNA): TGTGCCAGCAGCTTTTCAGGAACTAATGAAAAACTGTTTTTT. Amino acids: CASSFSGTNEKLFF. This chain uses TRBV11-2 with TRBJ1-4; D remains ambiguous. V dropped 3 bases and J dropped 1 base, with 6 bases sitting between them. The CDR3 runs 14 residues. Germline V gene sequence: CDR1 SGHAT, CDR2 FQNNGV.

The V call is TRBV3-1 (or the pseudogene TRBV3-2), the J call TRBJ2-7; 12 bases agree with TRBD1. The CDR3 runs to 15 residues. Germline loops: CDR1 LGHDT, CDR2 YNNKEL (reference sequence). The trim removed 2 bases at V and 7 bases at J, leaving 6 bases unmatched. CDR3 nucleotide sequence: TGTGCCAGCAGCCAAAGGGACAGGGGGCCAACGGAGCAGTACTTC. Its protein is CASSQRDRGPTEQYF.

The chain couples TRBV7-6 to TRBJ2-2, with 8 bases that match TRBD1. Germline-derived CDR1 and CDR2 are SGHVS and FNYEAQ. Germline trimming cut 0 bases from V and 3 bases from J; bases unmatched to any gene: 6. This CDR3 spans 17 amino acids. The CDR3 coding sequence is TGTGCCAGCAGCTTAGCGTTCAGGGGGCAGTACACCGGGGAGCTGTTTTTT. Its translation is CASSLAFRGQYTGELFF.